The rows below give T cell receptor beta chains drawn from one sample of a study of regulatory and conventional T cells in RAG deficiency. The table came from immunoSEQ multiplex PCR; TCRdb's copy has only in-frame clones and leaves some out. This sample has about 30,000 clones, with 96% found just once. These data also formed part of another study, on regulatory T cells.

Input material: CD25- CD4+ T cells sorted from blood. The receptor source for this set is a human donor in good health. Both conserved end residues are part of each CDR3. The D gene is left open where the match is weak. A clone size is listed for some rows: how often the clone was seen (once, few, many), or a class if it is expanded.

TRBV7-8	-	TRBJ1-1	-	CASSTRDFMNTEAFF	TGTGCCAGCAGCACCAGGGATTTCATGAACACTGAAGCTTTCTTT
TRBV27	-	TRBJ2-1	TRBD2	CASSFSGATYNEQFF	TGTGCCAGCAGTTTTAGCGGGGCAACCTACAATGAGCAGTTCTTC
TRBV6-5	once	TRBJ2-7	TRBD1	CASSAMDRVNEQYF	TGTGCCAGCAGCGCAATGGACAGGGTCAACGAGCAGTACTTC
TRBV2	-	TRBJ1-6	TRBD1	CASTELRQGASNSPLHF	TGTGCCAGCACCGAATTGAGACAGGGGGCCTCTAATTCACCCCTCCACTTT
TRBV19	-	TRBJ2-1	TRBD1	CASSIVGTGSGGEQFF	TGTGCCAGTAGTATAGTGGGGACAGGGTCGGGGGGTGAGCAGTTCTTC
TRBV6-5	few	TRBJ1-3	-	CASRRTRGSGNTIYF	TGTGCCAGCAGGCGTACCAGGGGTTCCGGAAACACCATATATTTT
TRBV7-9	-	TRBJ1-5	-	CASSFGGTDSNQPQHF	TGTGCCAGCAGCTTTGGGGGGACCGATAGCAATCAGCCCCAGCATTTT
TRBV19	-	TRBJ2-1	TRBD2	CASTPGTSGRVNNEQFF	TGTGCCAGTACCCCTGGGACTAGCGGGAGGGTAAACAATGAGCAGTTCTTC
TRBV6-5	-	TRBJ2-1	TRBD2	CASSSLSGGSYNEQFF	TGTGCCAGCAGTTCCCTTAGCGGGGGTTCCTACAATGAGCAGTTCTTC
TRBV5-1	-	TRBJ2-5	TRBD2	CASSLLGTSEETQYF	TGCGCCAGCAGCTTGCTTGGGACTAGTGAAGAGACCCAGTACTTC
TRBV14	-	TRBJ2-7	TRBD1	CASSQRQGLYEQYF	TGTGCCAGCAGCCAAAGACAGGGTCTTTACGAGCAGTACTTC
TRBV12-2	once	TRBJ1-2	-	CASRSDVYSRNGYTF	TGTGCAAGTCGCTCCGACGTTTATAGCCGGAATGGCTACACCTTC
TRBV30	-	TRBJ1-4	-	CAWSVAGVQVLFF	TGTGCCTGGAGTGTAGCAGGGGTTCAAGTACTGTTTTTT
TRBV7-2	-	TRBJ2-3	-	CASSWRADTQYF	TGTGCCAGCAGCTGGAGGGCAGATACGCAGTATTTT
TRBV5-8	once	TRBJ2-3	-	CASSSQGGTDTQYF	TGTGCCAGCAGCTCACAGGGAGGCACAGATACGCAGTATTTT
TRBV7-2	-	TRBJ2-5	TRBD2	CASRPGGETQYF	TGTGCCAGCAGACCGGGGGGAGAGACCCAGTACTTC
TRBV25-1	-	TRBJ1-1	-	CASSERRGGSLEAFF	TGTGCCAGCAGTGAACGACGGGGGGGATCACTTGAAGCTTTCTTT
TRBV29-1	-	TRBJ2-5	TRBD2	CSVELSPRGKIAGAQETQYF	TGCAGCGTTGAACTGTCGCCGCGGGGGAAAATAGCGGGGGCCCAAGAGACCCAGTACTTC
TRBV6-6	-	TRBJ1-2	-	CASTSGLLKLPYGYTF	TGTGCCAGCACCTCAGGGCTTCTTAAATTGCCATATGGCTACACCTTC
TRBV19	-	TRBJ1-6	-	CASSLIGVNSPLHF	TGTGCCAGTAGTCTTATCGGTGTCAATTCACCCCTCCACTTT
TRBV18	-	TRBJ1-4	-	CASSPNRRSDYHEKLFF	TGTGCCAGCTCACCAAATCGGCGGTCGGATTATCATGAAAAACTGTTTTTT
TRBV7-2	-	TRBJ2-1	TRBD1	CASSLARGTGANEQFF	TGTGCCAGCAGCTTAGCGCGCGGGACAGGGGCCAATGAGCAGTTCTTC
TRBV7-9	-	TRBJ1-3	TRBD1	CASSLVGQVSGNTIYF	TGTGCCAGCAGCTTAGTTGGACAGGTCTCTGGAAACACCATATATTTT
TRBV7-2	-	TRBJ2-1	TRBD2	CASSRTSGAVEQFF	TGTGCCAGCAGCCGGACTAGCGGGGCGGTTGAGCAGTTCTTC
TRBV30	once	TRBJ1-2	-	CAWSVSSLANYGYTF	TGTGCCTGGAGTGTAAGTTCTTTAGCTAACTATGGCTACACCTTC
TRBV18	-	TRBJ2-6	-	CAARASGANVLTF	TGTGCCGCCAGGGCCTCTGGGGCCAACGTCCTGACTTTC
TRBV7-9	-	TRBJ1-2	TRBD1	CASSLGRQGNYGYTF	TGTGCCAGCAGCCTTGGAAGACAGGGAAACTATGGCTACACCTTC
TRBV6-5	-	TRBJ2-5	TRBD2	CASSYSGGGGTQYF	TGTGCCAGCAGTTACTCGGGCGGGGGAGGGACCCAGTACTTC
TRBV5-4	once	TRBJ1-3	-	CASSLSGGPSGNTIYF	TGTGCCAGCAGTTTGTCGGGGGGGCCCTCTGGAAACACCATATATTTT
TRBV11-1	-	TRBJ2-1	-	CASSRGLVFEQFF	TGTGCCAGCAGCCGAGGGCTAGTTTTTGAGCAGTTCTTC
TRBV30	-	TRBJ2-7	TRBD1	CAWSPQQGKQYF	TGTGCCTGGAGTCCCCAACAGGGGAAGCAGTACTTC
TRBV5-1	-	TRBJ2-7	-	CASSLEDSPYEQYF	TGCGCCAGCAGCCTAGAAGACAGCCCCTACGAGCAGTACTTC
TRBV6-1	-	TRBJ1-2	TRBD1	CASSLSRGAGYTF	TGTGCCAGCAGCCTATCCAGGGGGGCTGGCTACACCTTC
TRBV19	-	TRBJ1-2	-	CASREIEKRNYGYTF	TGTGCCAGTAGAGAGATTGAGAAGAGGAACTATGGCTACACCTTC
TRBV28	-	TRBJ2-2	-	CAEGAASGTGELFF	TGTGCCGAGGGGGCGGCTAGCGGGACCGGGGAGCTGTTTTTT
TRBV7-9	-	TRBJ1-2	TRBD1	CASSPVTGTVYGYTF	TGTGCCAGCAGCCCCGTAACCGGGACAGTTTATGGCTACACCTTC
TRBV11-1	once	TRBJ1-2	TRBD1	CASSSGQGVSGYTF	TGTGCCAGCAGCTCGGGACAGGGGGTTAGTGGCTACACCTTC
TRBV5-5	-	TRBJ1-5	TRBD1	CASSFYNPGQVNQPQHF	TGTGCCAGCAGTTTTTACAACCCGGGACAGGTCAATCAGCCCCAGCATTTT
TRBV19	-	TRBJ1-5	TRBD1	CASSILAGGARPQHF	TGTGCCAGTAGTATACTCGCAGGGGGCGCTCGGCCCCAGCATTTT
TRBV7-2	-	TRBJ2-7	-	CASSPRTAYEQYF	TGTGCCAGCAGCCCCCGGACAGCCTACGAGCAGTACTTC
TRBV4-3	-	TRBJ2-3	-	CASSQDVLAVSTDTQYF	TGCGCCAGCAGCCAAGATGTTTTAGCGGTTAGCACAGATACGCAGTATTTT
TRBV27	-	TRBJ2-7	TRBD1	CASTTGADEQYF	TGTGCCAGCACAACAGGGGCTGACGAGCAGTACTTC
TRBV5-1	-	TRBJ1-1	TRBD1	CASSPRTGVDTEAFF	TGCGCCAGCAGTCCACGGACAGGGGTTGATACTGAAGCTTTCTTT
TRBV19	-	TRBJ1-4	TRBD1	CASTNQGQGEEKLFF	TGTGCCAGTACCAACCAGGGACAGGGTGAAGAAAAACTGTTTTTT
TRBV5-5	-	TRBJ1-1	-	CASSLVALLDTEAFF	TGTGCCAGCAGCTTGGTCGCGCTGTTGGACACTGAAGCTTTCTTT
TRBV29-1	-	TRBJ1-1	-	CSVEDKNTEAFF	TGCAGCGTCGAAGACAAGAACACTGAAGCTTTCTTT
TRBV11-2	-	TRBJ2-2	-	CASSLDYGVNTGELFF	TGTGCCAGCAGCTTAGACTACGGGGTGAACACCGGGGAGCTGTTTTTT
TRBV7-8	-	TRBJ1-1	TRBD1	CASSSSLTGPYTEAFF	TGTGCCAGCAGTTCAAGCCTGACAGGGCCCTACACTGAAGCTTTCTTT
TRBV30	-	TRBJ2-2	-	CAWTYNRANTGELFF	TGTGCCTGGACATACAACAGGGCGAACACCGGGGAGCTGTTTTTT
TRBV5-4	-	TRBJ2-1	TRBD2	CASSLGTSGMAYEQFF	TGTGCCAGCAGCTTGGGGACTAGCGGGATGGCTTATGAGCAGTTCTTC
TRBV5-6	-	TRBJ1-6	-	CASSQRLNSPLHF	TGTGCCAGCAGCCAGCGATTAAATTCACCCCTCCACTTT